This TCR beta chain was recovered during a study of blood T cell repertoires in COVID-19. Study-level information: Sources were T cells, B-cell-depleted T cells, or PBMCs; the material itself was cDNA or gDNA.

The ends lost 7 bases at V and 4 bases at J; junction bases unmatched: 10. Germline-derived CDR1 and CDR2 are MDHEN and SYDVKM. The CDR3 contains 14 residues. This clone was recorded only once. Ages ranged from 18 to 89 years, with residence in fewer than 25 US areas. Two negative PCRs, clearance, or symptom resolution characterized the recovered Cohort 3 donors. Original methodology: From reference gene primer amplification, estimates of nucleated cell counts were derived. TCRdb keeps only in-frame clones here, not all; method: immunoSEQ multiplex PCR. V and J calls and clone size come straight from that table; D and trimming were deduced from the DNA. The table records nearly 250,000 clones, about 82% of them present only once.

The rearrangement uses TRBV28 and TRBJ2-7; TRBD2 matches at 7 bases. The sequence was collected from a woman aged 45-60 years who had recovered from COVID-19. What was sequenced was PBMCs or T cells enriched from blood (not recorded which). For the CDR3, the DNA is TGTGCCAGCACCCCTGAGCTAGCGGCTTACGAGCAGTACTTC. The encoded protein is CASTPELAAYEQYF.